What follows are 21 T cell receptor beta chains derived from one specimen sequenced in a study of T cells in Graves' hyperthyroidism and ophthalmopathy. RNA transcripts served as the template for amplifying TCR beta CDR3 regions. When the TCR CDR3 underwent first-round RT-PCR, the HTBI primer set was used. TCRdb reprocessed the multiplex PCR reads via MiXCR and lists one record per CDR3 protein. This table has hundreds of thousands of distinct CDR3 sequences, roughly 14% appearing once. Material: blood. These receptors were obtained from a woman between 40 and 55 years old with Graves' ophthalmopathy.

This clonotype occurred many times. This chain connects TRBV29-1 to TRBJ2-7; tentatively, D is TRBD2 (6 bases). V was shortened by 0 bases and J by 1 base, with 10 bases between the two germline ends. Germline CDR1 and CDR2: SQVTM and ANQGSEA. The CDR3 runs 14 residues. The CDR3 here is CSVEESGGSYEQYF. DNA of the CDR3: TGCAGCGTTGAAGAATCCGGGGGTTCCTACGAGCAGTACTTC.

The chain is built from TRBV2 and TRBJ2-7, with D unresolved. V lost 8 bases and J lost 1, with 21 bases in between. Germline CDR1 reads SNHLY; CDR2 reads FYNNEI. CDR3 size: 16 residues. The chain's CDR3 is CASLGDASRGSYEQYF. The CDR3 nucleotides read TGTGCCAGCCTTGGGGATGCCTCCAGAGGATCCTACGAGCAGTACTTC.

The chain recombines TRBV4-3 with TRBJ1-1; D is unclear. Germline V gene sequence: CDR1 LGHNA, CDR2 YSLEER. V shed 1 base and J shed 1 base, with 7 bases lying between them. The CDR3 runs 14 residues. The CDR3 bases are TGCGCCAGCAGCCAAGTAGCAGGGAACACTGAAGCTTTCTTT. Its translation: CASSQVAGNTEAFF.

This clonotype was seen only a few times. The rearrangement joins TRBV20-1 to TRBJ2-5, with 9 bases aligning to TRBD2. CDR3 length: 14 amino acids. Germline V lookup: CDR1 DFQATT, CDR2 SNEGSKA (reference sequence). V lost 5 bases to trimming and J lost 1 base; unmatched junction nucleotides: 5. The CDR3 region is CSALSGRLQETQYF. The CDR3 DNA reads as TGCAGTGCTTTAAGCGGGAGGCTCCAAGAGACCCAGTACTTC.

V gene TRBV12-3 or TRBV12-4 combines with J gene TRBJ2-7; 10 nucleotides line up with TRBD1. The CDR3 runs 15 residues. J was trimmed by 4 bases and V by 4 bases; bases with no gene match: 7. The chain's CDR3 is CASSSGTGDLYEQYF. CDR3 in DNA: TGTGCCAGCAGTTCCGGGACAGGGGACCTATACGAGCAGTACTTC.

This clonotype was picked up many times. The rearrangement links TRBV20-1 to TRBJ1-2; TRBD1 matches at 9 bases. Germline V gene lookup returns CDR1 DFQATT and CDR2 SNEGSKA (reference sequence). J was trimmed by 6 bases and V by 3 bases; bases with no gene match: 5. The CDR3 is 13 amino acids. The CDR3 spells CSASPGQGDGYTF. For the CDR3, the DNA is TGCAGTGCTAGTCCGGGACAGGGTGATGGCTACACCTTC.

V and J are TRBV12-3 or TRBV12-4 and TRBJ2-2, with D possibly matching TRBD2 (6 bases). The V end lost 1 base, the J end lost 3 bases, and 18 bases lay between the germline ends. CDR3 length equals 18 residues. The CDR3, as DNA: TGTGCCAGCAGTTTAGACGGGACTGGTACAGGACACACCGGGGAGCTGTTTTTT. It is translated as CASSLDGTGTGHTGELFF.

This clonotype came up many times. CDR3 DNA: TGTGCCAGCGGGCTAGCGGGAGGCTACGAGCAGTACTTC. It translates to CASGLAGGYEQYF. The J gene is TRBJ2-7, the V gene TRBV25-1, with 11 bases that match TRBD2. J lost 3 bases, V lost 8 bases, and 3 bases had no gene match. The CDR3 has 13 residues. In germline, CDR1 is MGHDK, CDR2 SYGVNS.

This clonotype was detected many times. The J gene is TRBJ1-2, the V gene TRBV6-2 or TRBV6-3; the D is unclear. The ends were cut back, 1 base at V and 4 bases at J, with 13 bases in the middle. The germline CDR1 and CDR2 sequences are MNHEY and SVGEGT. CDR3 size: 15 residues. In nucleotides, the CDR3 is TGTGCCAGCAGTTACTTCCTTGGCGGATCCTATGGCTACACCTTC. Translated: CASSYFLGGSYGYTF.

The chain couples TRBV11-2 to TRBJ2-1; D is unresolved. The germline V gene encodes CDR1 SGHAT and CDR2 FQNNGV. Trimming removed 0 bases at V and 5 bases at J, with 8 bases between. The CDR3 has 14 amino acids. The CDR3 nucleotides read TGTGCCAGCAGCTTAGAGGTGACCCACAATGAGCAGTTCTTC. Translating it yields CASSLEVTHNEQFF.

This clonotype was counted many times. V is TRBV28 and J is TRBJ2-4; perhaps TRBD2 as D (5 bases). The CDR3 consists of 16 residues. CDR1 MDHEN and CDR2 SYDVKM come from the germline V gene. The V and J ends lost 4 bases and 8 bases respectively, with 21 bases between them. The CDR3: CASSSIFGVLRDIQYF. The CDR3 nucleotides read TGTGCCAGCAGTTCTATTTTCGGGGTCCTGAGAGACATTCAGTACTTC.

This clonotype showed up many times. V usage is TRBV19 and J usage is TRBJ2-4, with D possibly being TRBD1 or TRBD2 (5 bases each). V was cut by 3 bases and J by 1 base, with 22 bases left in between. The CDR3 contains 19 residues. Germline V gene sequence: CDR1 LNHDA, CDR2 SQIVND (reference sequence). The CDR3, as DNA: TGTGCCAGTAGTATCGGGGCGGTCCGACTGACCGTCGCCAAAAACATTCAGTACTTC. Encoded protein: CASSIGAVRLTVAKNIQYF.

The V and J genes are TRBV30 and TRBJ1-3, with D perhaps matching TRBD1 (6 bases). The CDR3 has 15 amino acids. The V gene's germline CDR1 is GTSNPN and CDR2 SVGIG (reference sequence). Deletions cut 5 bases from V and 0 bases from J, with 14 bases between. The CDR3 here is CAWDFGGGSGNTIYF. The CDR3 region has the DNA TGTGCCTGGGATTTCGGAGGGGGCTCTGGAAACACCATATATTTT.

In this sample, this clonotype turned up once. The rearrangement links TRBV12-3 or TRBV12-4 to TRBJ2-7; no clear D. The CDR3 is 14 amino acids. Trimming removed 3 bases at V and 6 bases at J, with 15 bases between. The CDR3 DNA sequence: TGTGCCAGCAGTTTCATAATTCGGTTGTGCGAGCAGTACTTC. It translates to CASSFIIRLCEQYF.

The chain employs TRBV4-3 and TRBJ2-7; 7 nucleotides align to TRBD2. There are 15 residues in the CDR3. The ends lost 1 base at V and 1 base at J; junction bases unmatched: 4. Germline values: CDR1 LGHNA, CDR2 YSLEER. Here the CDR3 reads CASSQVWGGSYEQYF. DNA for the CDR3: TGCGCCAGCAGCCAAGTCTGGGGGGGTTCCTACGAGCAGTACTTC.

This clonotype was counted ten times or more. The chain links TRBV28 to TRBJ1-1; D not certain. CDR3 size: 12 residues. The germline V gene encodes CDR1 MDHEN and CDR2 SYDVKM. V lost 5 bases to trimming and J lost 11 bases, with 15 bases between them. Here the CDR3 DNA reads TGTGCCAGCAGTCTTCAAGGTCGAGGGGCTTTCTTT. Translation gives CASSLQGRGAFF. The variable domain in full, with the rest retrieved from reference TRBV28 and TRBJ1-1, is DVKVTQSSRYLVKRTGEKVFLECVQDMDHENMFWYRQDPGLGLRLIYFSYDVKMKEKGDIPEGYSVSREKKERFSLILESASTNQTSMYLCASSLQGRGAFFGQGTRLTVV.

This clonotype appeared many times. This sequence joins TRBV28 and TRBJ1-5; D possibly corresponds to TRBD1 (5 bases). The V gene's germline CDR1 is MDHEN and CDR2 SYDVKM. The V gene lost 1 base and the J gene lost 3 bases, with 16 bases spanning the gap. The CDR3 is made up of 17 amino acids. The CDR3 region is CASSLFFGQGDNQPQHF. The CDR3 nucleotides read TGTGCCAGCAGTTTATTTTTTGGGCAGGGAGACAATCAGCCCCAGCATTTT. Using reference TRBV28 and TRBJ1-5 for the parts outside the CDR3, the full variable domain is DVKVTQSSRYLVKRTGEKVFLECVQDMDHENMFWYRQDPGLGLRLIYFSYDVKMKEKGDIPEGYSVSREKKERFSLILESASTNQTSMYLCASSLFFGQGDNQPQHFGDGTRLSIL.

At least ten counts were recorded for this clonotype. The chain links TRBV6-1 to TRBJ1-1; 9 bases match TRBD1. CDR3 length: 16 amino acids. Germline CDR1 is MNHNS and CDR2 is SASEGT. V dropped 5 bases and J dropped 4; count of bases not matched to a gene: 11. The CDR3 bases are TGTGCCAGCAGTCCCTCACAGGGGGCAGAACGCACTGAAGCTTTCTTT. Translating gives CASSPSQGAERTEAFF.

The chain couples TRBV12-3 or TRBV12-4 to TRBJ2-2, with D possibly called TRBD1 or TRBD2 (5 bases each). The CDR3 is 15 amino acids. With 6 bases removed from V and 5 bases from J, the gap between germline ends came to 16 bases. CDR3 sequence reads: CASRGPHGATGELFF. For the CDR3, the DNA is TGTGCCAGCAGGGGACCCCATGGGGCGACCGGGGAGCTGTTTTTT.

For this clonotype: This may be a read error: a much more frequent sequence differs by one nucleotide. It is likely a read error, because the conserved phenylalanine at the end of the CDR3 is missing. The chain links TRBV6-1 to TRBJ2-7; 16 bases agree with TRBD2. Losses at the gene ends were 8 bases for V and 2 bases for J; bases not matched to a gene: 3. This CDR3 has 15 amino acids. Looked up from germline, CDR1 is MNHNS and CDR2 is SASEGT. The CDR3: CASAGTSGRAYEQYL. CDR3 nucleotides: TGTGCCAGCGCCGGGACTAGCGGGAGGGCCTACGAGCAGTACCTC.

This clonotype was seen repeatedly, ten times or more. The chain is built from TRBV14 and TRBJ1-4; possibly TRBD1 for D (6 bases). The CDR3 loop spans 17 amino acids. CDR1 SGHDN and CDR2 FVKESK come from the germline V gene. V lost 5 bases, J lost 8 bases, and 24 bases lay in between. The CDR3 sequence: CASSEGGETGMGEKLFF. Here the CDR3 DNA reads TGTGCCAGCAGCGAAGGAGGGGAAACAGGGATGGGGGAAAAACTGTTTTTT. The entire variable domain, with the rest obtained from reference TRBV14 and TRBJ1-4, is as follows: EAGVTQFPSHSVIEKGQTVTLRCDPISGHDNLYWYRRVMGKEIKFLLHFVKESKQDESGMPNNRFLAERTGGTYSTLKVQPAELEDSGVYFCASSEGGETGMGEKLFFGSGTQLSVL.